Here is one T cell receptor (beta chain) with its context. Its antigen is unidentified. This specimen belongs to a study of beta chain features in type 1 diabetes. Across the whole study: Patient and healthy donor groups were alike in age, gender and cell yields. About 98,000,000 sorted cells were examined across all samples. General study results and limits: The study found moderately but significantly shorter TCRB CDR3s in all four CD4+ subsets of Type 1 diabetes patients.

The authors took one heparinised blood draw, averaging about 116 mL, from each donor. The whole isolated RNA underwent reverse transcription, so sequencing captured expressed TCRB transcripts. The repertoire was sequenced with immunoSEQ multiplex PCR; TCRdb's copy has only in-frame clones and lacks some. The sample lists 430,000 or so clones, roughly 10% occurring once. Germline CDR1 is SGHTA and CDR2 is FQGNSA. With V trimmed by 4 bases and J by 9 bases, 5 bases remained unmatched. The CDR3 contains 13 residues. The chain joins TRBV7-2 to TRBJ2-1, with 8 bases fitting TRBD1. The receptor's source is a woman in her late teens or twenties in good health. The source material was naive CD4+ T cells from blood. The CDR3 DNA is TGTGCCAGCAGCTCCCAGGGGGCTGGTGAGCAGTTCTTC. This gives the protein CASSSQGAGEQFF.